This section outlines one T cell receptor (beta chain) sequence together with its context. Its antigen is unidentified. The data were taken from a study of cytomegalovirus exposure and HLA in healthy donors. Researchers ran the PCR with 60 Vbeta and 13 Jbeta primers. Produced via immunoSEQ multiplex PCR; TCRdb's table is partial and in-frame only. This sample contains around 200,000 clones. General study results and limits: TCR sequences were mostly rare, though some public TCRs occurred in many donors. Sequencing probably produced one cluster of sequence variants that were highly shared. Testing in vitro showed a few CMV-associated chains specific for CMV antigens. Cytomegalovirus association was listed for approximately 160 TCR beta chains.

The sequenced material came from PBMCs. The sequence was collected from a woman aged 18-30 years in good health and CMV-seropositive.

The CDR3 DNA reads as TGTGCCAGCAGCTTGACGGGACAACCTTATGGCTACACCTTC. Translating it yields CASSLTGQPYGYTF. This sequence joins TRBV5-4 and TRBJ1-2; the D gene is possibly TRBD1 (6 bases). The CDR3 consists of 14 residues. Germline lookup yields CDR1 SGHNT and CDR2 YYREEE (reference sequence). Deletions cut 1 base from V and 5 bases from J, with 12 bases between. Using reference TRBV5-4 and TRBJ1-2 for the parts outside the CDR3, the full variable domain is ETGVTQSPTHLIKTRGQQVTLRCSSQSGHNTVSWYQQALGQGPQFIFQYYREEENGRGNFPPRFSGLQFPNYSSELNVNALELDDSALYLCASSLTGQPYGYTFGSGTRLTVV.